Described below is a single T cell receptor beta chain sequence and its context. Profiled with immunoSEQ multiplex PCR; TCRdb holds only in-frame clones, not every one. The sample shows 80,000 to 85,000 clones, approximately 90% of them seen only once. This specimen belongs to a study of control samples from healthy donors and cancer patients. Germline V lookup: CDR1 MGHDK, CDR2 SYGVNS. With V trimmed by 2 bases and J by 8 bases, 3 bases remained unmatched. CDR3 length: 14 amino acids. This chain uses TRBV25-1 with TRBJ1-4; 9 bases line up with TRBD1. The sample consisted of blood. The sequence derives from a woman aged 50 to 60 in good health. The CDR3, as DNA: TGTGCCAGCAGTGAAGGACAGGGGCGAGAAAAACTGTTTTTT. Translated, it gives CASSEGQGREKLFF.